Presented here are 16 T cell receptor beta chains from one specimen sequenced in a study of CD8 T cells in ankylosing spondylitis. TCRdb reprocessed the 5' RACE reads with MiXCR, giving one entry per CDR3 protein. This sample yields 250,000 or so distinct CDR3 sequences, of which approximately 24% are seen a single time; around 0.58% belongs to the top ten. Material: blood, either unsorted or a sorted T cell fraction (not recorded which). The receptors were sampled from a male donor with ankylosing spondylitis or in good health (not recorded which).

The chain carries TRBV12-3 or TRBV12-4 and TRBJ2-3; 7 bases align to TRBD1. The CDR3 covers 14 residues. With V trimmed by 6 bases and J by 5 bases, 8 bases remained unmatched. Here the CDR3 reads CASRPTGVGDTQYF. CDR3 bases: TGTGCCAGCAGACCTACAGGGGTTGGAGATACGCAGTATTTT.

The chain's CDR3 is CASSQETQDGYTF. CDR3 DNA sequence: TGTGCCAGCAGCCAAGAGACCCAGGATGGCTACACCTTC. The rearrangement links TRBV4-2 to TRBJ1-2; D gene uncertain. The CDR3 contains 13 residues. Germline-derived CDR1 and CDR2 are LGHNA and YNFKEQ. The ends were cut back, 0 bases at V and 6 bases at J, with 8 bases in the middle.

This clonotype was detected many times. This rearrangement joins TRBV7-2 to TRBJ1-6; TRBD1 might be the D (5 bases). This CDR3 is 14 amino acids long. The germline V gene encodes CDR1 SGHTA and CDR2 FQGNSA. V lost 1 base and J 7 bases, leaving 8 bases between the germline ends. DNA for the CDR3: TGTGCCAGCAGCTTAGGGGGCGCAAATTCACCCCTCCACTTT. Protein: CASSLGGANSPLHF.

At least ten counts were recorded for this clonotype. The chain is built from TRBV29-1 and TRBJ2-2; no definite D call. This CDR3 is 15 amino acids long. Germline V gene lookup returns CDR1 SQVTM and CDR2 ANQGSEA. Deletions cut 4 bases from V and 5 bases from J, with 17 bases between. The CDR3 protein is CSVGARAGTTGELFF. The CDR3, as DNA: TGCAGCGTTGGGGCCCGCGCCGGCACGACCGGGGAGCTGTTTTTT.

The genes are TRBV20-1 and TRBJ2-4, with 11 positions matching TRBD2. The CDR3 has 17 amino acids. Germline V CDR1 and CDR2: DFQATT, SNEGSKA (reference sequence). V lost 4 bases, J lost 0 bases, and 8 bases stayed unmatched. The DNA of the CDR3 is TGCAGTGCTACCACTAGCGGGGGCACTCTAGCCAAAAACATTCAGTACTTC. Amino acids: CSATTSGGTLAKNIQYF.

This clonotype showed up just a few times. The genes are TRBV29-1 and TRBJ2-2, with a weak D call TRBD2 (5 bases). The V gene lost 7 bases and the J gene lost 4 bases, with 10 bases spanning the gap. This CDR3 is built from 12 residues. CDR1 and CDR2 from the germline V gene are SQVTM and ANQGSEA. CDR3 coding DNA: TGCAGCGGCGGGCATAGCACCGGGGAGCTGTTTTTT. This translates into CSGGHSTGELFF.

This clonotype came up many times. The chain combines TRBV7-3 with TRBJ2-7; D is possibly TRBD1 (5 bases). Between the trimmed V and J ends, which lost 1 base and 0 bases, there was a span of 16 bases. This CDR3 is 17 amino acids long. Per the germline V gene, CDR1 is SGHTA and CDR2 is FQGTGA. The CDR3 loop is CASSLIPRDPISYEQYF. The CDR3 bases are TGTGCCAGCAGCTTAATCCCCAGGGATCCAATCTCCTACGAGCAGTACTTC.

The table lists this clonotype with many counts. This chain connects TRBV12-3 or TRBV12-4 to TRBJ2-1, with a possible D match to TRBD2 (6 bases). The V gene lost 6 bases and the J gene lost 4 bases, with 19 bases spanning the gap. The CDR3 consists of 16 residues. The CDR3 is CASSDSLARGYNEQFF. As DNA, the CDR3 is TGTGCCAGCAGCGATAGCCTAGCGAGAGGGTACAATGAGCAGTTCTTC.

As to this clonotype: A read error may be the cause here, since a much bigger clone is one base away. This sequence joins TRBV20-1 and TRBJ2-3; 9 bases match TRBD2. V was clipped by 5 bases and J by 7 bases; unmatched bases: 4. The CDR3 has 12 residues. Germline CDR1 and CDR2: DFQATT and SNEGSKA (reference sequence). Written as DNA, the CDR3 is TGCAGTGCTGGCGGGGGGGAACATACGCAGTATTTT. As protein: CSAGGGEHTQYF.

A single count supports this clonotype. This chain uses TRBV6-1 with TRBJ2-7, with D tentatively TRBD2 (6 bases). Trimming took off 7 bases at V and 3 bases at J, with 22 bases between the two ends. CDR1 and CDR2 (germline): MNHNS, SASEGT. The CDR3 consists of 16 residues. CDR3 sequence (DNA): TGTGCCAGCACCGCCATGGATGGCGGGGAGCGCTACGAGCAGTACTTC. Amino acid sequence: CASTAMDGGERYEQYF.

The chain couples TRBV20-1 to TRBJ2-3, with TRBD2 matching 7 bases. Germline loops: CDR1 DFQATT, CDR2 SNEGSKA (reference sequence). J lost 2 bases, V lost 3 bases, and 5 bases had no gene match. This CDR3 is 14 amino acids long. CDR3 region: CSARLSGVTDTQYF. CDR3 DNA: TGCAGTGCTAGGCTGAGCGGGGTCACAGATACGCAGTATTTT.

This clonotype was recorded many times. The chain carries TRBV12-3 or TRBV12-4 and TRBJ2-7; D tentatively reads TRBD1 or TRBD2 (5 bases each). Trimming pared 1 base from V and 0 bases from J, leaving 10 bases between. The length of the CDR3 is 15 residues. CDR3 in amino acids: CASSLGGSPSYEQYF. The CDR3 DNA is TGTGCCAGCAGTTTAGGGGGGTCCCCCTCCTACGAGCAGTACTTC.

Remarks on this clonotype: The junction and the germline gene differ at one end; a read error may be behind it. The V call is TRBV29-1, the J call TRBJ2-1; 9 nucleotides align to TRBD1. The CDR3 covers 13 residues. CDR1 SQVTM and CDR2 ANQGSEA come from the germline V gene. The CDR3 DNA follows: TGCAGTGTTGCAGACAGGGGGTTCAGTGAGCAGTTCTTC. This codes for CSVADRGFSEQFF.

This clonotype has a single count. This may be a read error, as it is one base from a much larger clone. The CDR3 DNA reads as TGCAGTGCTAGGGCCCTGGGACAAAGCACAGATACGCAGTATTTT. Residues: CSARALGQSTDTQYF. The V call is TRBV20-1, the J call TRBJ2-3, with a tentative D call TRBD1 (6 bases). Germline CDR1 DFQATT, CDR2 SNEGSKA (reference sequence). The CDR3 runs to 15 residues. V lost 3 bases and J lost 0, with 13 bases in between.

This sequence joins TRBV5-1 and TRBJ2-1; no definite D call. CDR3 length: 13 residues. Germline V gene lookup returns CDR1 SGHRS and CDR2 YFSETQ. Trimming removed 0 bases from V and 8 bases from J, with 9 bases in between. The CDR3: CASSLGGSYEQFF. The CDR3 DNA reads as TGCGCCAGCAGCTTGGGAGGTTCGTATGAGCAGTTCTTC.

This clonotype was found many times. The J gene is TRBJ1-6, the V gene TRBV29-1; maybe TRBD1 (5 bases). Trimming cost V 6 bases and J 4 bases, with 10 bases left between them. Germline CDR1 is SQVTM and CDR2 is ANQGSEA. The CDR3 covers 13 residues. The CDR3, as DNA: TGCAGCGTGGGGACCGGGTATAATTCACCCCTCCACTTT. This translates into CSVGTGYNSPLHF.